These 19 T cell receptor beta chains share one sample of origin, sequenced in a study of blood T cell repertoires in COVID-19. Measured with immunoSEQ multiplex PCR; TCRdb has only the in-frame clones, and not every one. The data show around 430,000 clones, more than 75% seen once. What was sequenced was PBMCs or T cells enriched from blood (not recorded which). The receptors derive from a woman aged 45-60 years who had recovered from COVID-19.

The CDR3 reads CASRGGLGTGELFF. The CDR3 DNA reads TGTGCCAGCAGGGGGGGGCTGGGCACCGGGGAGCTGTTTTTT. This chain connects TRBV6-5 to TRBJ2-2; a weak D match, TRBD2 (7 bases). CDR1 and CDR2 (germline): MNHEY, SVGAGI. This CDR3 is 14 amino acids long. Trimming removed 6 bases at V and 4 bases at J, with 12 bases between.

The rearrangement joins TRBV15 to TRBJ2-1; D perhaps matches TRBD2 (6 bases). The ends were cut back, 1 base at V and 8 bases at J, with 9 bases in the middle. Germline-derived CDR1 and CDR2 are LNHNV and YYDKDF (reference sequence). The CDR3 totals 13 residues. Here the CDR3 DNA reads TGTGCCACCAGCAGAGGACTAGTTTATGAGCAGTTCTTC. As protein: CATSRGLVYEQFF.

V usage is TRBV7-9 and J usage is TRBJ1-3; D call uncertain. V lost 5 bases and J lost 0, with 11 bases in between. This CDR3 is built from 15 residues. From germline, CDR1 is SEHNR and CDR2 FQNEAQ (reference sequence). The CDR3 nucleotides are TGTGCCAGCAGCGACATCAAACCCTCTGGAAACACCATATATTTT. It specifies CASSDIKPSGNTIYF.

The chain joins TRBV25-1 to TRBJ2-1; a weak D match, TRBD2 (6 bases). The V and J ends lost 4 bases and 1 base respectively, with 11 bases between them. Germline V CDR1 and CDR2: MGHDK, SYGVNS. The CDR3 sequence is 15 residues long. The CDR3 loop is CASSGDGGSYNEQFF. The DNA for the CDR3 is TGTGCCAGCAGTGGGGACGGGGGTTCCTACAATGAGCAGTTCTTC.

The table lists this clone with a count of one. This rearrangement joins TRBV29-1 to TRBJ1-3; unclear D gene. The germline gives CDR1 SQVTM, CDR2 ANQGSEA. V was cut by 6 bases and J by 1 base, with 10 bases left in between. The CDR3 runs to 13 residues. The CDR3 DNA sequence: TGCAGCGTCTCCGGGGAATCTGGAAACACCATATATTTT. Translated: CSVSGESGNTIYF.

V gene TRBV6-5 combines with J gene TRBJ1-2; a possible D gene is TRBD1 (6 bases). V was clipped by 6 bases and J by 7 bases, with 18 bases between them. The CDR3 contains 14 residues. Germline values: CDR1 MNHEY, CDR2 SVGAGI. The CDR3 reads CASRAGGGVGGYTF. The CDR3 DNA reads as TGTGCCAGCAGGGCCGGCGGGGGCGTTGGTGGCTACACCTTC.

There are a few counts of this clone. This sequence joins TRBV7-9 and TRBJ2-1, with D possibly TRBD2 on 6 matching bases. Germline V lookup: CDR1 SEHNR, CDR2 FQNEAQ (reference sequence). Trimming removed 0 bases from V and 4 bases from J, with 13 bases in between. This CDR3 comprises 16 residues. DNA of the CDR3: TGTGCCAGCAGCTTAGCCGCCGGGGGAAGGTACAATGAGCAGTTCTTC. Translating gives CASSLAAGGRYNEQFF.

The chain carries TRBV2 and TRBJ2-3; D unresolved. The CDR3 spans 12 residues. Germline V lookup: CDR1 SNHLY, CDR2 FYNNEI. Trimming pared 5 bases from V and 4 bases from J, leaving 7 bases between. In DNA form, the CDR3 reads TGTGCCAGCAGTCAGGAACCAGATACGCAGTATTTT. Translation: CASSQEPDTQYF.

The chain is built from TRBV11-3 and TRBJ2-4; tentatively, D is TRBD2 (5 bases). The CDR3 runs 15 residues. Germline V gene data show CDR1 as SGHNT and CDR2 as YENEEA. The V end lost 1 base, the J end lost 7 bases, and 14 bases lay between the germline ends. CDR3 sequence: CASSLGGPGVNIQYF. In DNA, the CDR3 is TGTGCCAGCAGCTTAGGAGGGCCTGGGGTCAACATTCAGTACTTC.

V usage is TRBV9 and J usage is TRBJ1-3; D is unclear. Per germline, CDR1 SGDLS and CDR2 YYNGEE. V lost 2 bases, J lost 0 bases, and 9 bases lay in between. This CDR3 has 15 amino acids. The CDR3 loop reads CASSVNSRSGNTIYF. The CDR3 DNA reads TGTGCCAGCAGCGTCAACTCCCGCTCTGGAAACACCATATATTTT.

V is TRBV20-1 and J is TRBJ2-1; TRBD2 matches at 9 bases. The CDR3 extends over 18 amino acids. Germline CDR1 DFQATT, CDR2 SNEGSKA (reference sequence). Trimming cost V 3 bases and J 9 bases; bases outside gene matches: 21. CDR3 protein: CSASLLAGRGQGRGEQFF. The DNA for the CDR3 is TGCAGTGCTAGTTTACTAGCGGGTCGGGGTCAGGGTCGTGGTGAGCAGTTCTTC.

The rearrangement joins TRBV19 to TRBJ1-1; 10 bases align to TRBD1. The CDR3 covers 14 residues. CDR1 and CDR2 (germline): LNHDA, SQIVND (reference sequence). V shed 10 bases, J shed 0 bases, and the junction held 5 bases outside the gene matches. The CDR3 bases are TGTGCCACCCGGGACAGGGGATTGAACACTGAAGCTTTCTTT. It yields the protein CATRDRGLNTEAFF.

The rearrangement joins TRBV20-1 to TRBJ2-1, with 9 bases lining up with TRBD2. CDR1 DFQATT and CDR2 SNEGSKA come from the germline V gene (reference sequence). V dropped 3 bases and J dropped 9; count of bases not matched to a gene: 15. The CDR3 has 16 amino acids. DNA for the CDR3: TGCAGTGCTAGTGTCGGTTCGGGCGGGGGGGCCGGTGAGCAGTTCTTC. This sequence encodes CSASVGSGGGAGEQFF.

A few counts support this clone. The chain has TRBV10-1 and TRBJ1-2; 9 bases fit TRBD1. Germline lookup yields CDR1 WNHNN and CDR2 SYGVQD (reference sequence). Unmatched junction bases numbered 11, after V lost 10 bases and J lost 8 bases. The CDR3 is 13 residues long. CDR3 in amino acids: CATVDRGARGYTF. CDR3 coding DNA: TGCGCCACCGTGGACAGGGGCGCCCGCGGCTACACCTTC.

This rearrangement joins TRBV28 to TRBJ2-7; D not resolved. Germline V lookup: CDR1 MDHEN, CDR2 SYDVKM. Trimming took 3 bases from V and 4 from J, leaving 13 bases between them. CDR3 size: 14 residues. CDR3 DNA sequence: TGTGCCAGCAGTTTTCCCTTCCCCGGGTACGAGCAGTACTTC. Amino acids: CASSFPFPGYEQYF.

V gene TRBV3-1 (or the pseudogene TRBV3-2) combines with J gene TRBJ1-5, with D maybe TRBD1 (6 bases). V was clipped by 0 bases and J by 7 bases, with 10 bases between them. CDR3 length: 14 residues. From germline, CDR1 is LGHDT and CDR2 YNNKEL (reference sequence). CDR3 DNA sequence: TGTGCCAGCAGCCAAGAAACAGGGAGACAGCCCCAGCATTTT. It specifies CASSQETGRQPQHF.

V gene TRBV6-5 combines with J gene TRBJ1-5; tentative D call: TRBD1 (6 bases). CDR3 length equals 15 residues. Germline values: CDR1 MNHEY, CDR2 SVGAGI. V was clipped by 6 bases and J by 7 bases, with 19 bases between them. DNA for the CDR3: TGTGCCAGCAGGTCACAGGGAGGGATCGAACAGCCCCAGCATTTT. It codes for CASRSQGGIEQPQHF.

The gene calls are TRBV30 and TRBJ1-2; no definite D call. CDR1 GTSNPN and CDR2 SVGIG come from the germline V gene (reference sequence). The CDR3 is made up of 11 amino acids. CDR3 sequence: CVGGLSYGYTF. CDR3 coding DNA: TGTGTGGGAGGTTTGAGCTATGGCTACACCTTC.

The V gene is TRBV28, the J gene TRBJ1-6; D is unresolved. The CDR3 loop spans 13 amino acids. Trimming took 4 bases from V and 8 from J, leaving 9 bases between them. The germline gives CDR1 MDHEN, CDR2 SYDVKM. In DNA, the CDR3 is TGTGCCAGCAGTTCGAGGGTTGATTCACCCCTCCACTTT. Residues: CASSSRVDSPLHF.